Each of the 6 T cell receptor beta chains below was sequenced from the same sample in a study of beta chain features in type 1 diabetes (dated by TCRdb to 2016 to 2018). The full study reports these points: Type 1 diabetes patients showed a moderate but significant shortening of TCRB CDR3 length in all four CD4+ subsets.

No cognate antigen is known for these TCRs. The library came from the immunoSEQ multiplex PCR assay. The entire amount of isolated RNA was reverse transcribed using the High Capacity cDNA Reverse Transcription Kit, so the sequenced TCRB transcripts were expressed ones. TCRdb limited this immuneACCESS table to in-frame rearrangements with V and J called. A share of clones is missing; checked studies link under half to unresolved V genes, and the rest is unexplained. The sample yields around 690,000 clones; roughly an eighth were counted once. Around 0.12% of the sample comes from the top ten. Sequences were obtained from naive CD4+ T cells from blood. The cell subset or site label of this sample denotes: true naive CD4+ T cells. The receptor set was obtained from a man aged 25 to 40 with type 1 diabetes.

In regard to this clone: The identical CDR3 is also encoded by other nucleotide sequences in the sample. For the CDR3, the DNA is TGTGCCAGCAGCTTAGCTTCCTACAATGAGCAGTTCTTC. Its protein product is CASSLASYNEQFF. The chain employs TRBV11-3 and TRBJ2-1; D not certain. V shed 1 base and J shed 1 base, with 2 bases lying between them. CDR1 and CDR2 from the germline V gene are SGHNT and YENEEA. The CDR3 length is 13 residues.

In its sample, this clone was seen a few times. The chain couples TRBV29-1 to TRBJ2-7, with 11 positions matching TRBD1. Germline trimming cut 2 bases from V and 5 bases from J; bases unmatched to any gene: 2. The CDR3 has 13 residues. CDR1 is SQVTM and CDR2 is ANQGSEA in the germline V gene. This CDR3 is CSVEKDRGHEQYF. CDR3 bases: TGCAGCGTTGAAAAGGACAGGGGGCACGAGCAGTACTTC.

This clone was counted only a few times. The J gene is TRBJ2-1, the V gene TRBV5-1, with 7 bases fitting TRBD1. The germline gives CDR1 SGHRS, CDR2 YFSETQ. This CDR3 has 14 amino acids. The junction had 1 base not matched to a gene; V was cut back by 0 bases and J by 4 bases. Here the CDR3 reads CASSLAGQYNEQFF. CDR3 bases: TGCGCCAGCAGCTTGGCGGGACAGTACAATGAGCAGTTCTTC.

This clone was seen only a few times. The V call is TRBV4-2, the J call TRBJ2-1; 8 positions match TRBD2. V lost 3 bases and J lost 2; bases outside the gene matches: 9. There are 17 residues in the CDR3. Germline loops: CDR1 LGHNA, CDR2 YNFKEQ. CDR3 sequence reads: CASSQAGGPLPYNEQFF. The DNA for the CDR3 is TGTGCCAGCAGCCAGGCGGGGGGCCCCTTGCCCTACAATGAGCAGTTCTTC.

This clone was seen more than once but under ten times. The chain combines TRBV2 with TRBJ1-1; D is uncertain. The CDR3 totals 12 residues. The germline V gene encodes CDR1 SNHLY and CDR2 FYNNEI. Between the trimmed V and J ends, which lost 8 bases and 5 bases, there was a span of 12 bases. CDR3: CASGGRVTEAFF. The CDR3, as DNA: TGTGCCAGCGGAGGGAGGGTTACTGAAGCTTTCTTT.

V is TRBV5-4 and J is TRBJ2-3; TRBD2 agrees at 8 bases. The germline CDR1 and CDR2 sequences are SGHNT and YYREEE (reference sequence). V trimming: 4 bases; J trimming: 2 bases; junction bases outside the gene matches: 6. The CDR3 extends over 15 amino acids. This CDR3 reads CASSPRGGLTDTQYF. In DNA, the CDR3 is TGTGCCAGCAGCCCTCGGGGGGGCCTCACAGATACGCAGTATTTT.